Below, 18 T cell receptor beta chains from the same sample are listed, as sequenced in a study of blood T cells in healthy people across ages. Primers used in a second PCR of about 6 to 11 cycles were a sample-barcoded 5' primer and a J-beta primer mix. TCRdb reprocessed the 5' RACE reads with MiXCR, giving one entry per CDR3 protein. This table holds 1.5 million to 2 million distinct CDR3 sequences, around 50% found once. Sample: blood. The receptors were sampled from a woman in her 40s in good health.

This clonotype was seen repeatedly, ten times or more. At one of its ends the junction is not consistent with the germline gene, which may arise from a read error. V usage is TRBV29-1 and J usage is TRBJ2-6, with 9 nucleotides matching TRBD1. Germline CDR1 reads SQVTM; CDR2 reads ANQGSEA. This CDR3 has 15 amino acids. CDR3 DNA: TGCAGCGTAGAAGGGACAGGGTCTGGGGCCAACGTCCTGACTTTC. It encodes CSVEGTGSGANVLTF.

The chain is built from TRBV7-2 and TRBJ1-1, with D uncertain. V lost 6 bases to trimming and J lost 0 bases, with 14 bases between them. The CDR3 sequence is 15 residues long. Looked up from germline, CDR1 is SGHTA and CDR2 is FQGNSA. CDR3: CASSQTSLMNTEAFF. The CDR3, as DNA: TGTGCCAGCAGTCAGACAAGCCTCATGAACACTGAAGCTTTCTTT.

The genes are TRBV6-5 and TRBJ2-7; 8 nucleotides agree with TRBD1. Judging by the DNA end, TRBJ2-4 fits better; the J call may be wrong. CDR1 is MNHEY and CDR2 is SVGAGI in the germline V gene. The CDR3 is made up of 15 amino acids. For the CDR3, the DNA is TGTGCCAGCAGTTACGCGGGAAGACAGGGGAACATTCAGTACTTC. Its protein is CASSYAGRQGNIQYF.

This clonotype has a handful of counts. V gene TRBV6-1 combines with J gene TRBJ1-2; 8 nucleotides match TRBD1. V gave up 6 bases and J gave up 3 bases; unmatched junction bases: 3. CDR3 length: 13 residues. Germline V gene sequence: CDR1 MNHNS, CDR2 SASEGT. The CDR3 nucleotides read TGTGCCAGCAGAGGACAGGGCGACTATGGCTACACCTTC. Translation: CASRGQGDYGYTF.

This clonotype was recorded only once. The rearrangement joins TRBV4-2 to TRBJ1-1; tentative D call: TRBD1 (6 bases). In germline, CDR1 is LGHNA, CDR2 YNFKEQ. The V gene lost 0 bases and the J gene lost 4 bases, with 12 bases spanning the gap. The CDR3 extends over 15 amino acids. The CDR3 region is CASSQEPGVGTEAFF. For the CDR3, the DNA is TGTGCCAGCAGCCAAGAACCAGGGGTGGGCACTGAAGCTTTCTTT.

The rearrangement joins TRBV27 to TRBJ1-5; 8 nucleotides align to TRBD1. V lost 3 bases and J lost 2; bases outside the gene matches: 3. Germline assignment: CDR1 MNHEY and CDR2 SMNVEV (reference sequence). The CDR3 has 15 residues. Written as DNA, the CDR3 is TGTGCCAGCAGTTTTGAGGGACAGGGCAATCAGCCCCAGCATTTT. Translating gives CASSFEGQGNQPQHF.

V gene TRBV20-1 combines with J gene TRBJ2-1, with 11 bases aligning to TRBD2. CDR3 length equals 16 residues. The germline gives CDR1 DFQATT, CDR2 SNEGSKA (reference sequence). V shed 5 bases, J shed 7 bases, and the junction held 13 bases outside the gene matches. The CDR3 loop is CSAGGILAGAHNEQFF. Here the CDR3 DNA reads TGCAGTGCTGGAGGGATACTAGCGGGGGCACATAATGAGCAGTTCTTC.

This clonotype has only a few counts. V usage is TRBV6-5 and J usage is TRBJ1-2, with D perhaps TRBD1 (5 bases). The CDR3 has 13 residues. Germline V gene lookup returns CDR1 MNHEY and CDR2 SVGAGI. V dropped 8 bases and J dropped 4 bases, with 14 bases sitting between them. The CDR3 DNA is TGTGCCAGCCGGTCGCAGGGCCCCTATGGCTACACCTTC. Amino acids: CASRSQGPYGYTF.

The J gene is TRBJ1-5, the V gene TRBV20-1, with 7 positions matching TRBD1. Germline CDR1 is DFQATT and CDR2 is SNEGSKA (reference sequence). There are 16 residues in the CDR3. V trimming: 1 base; J trimming: 3 bases; junction bases outside the gene matches: 9. CDR3 DNA sequence: TGCAGTGCTAGAGTCACGACAGGGTGGGACAATCAGCCCCAGCATTTT. Its translation: CSARVTTGWDNQPQHF.

The V gene is TRBV20-1, the J gene TRBJ2-7, with TRBD1 identical over 10 bases. This CDR3 comprises 14 residues. The germline gives CDR1 DFQATT, CDR2 SNEGSKA (reference sequence). V shed 4 bases and J 4 bases; nucleotides not matched to a gene: 7. The CDR3 DNA reads TGCAGTGCTACCGAGATGGGACAGGGGTACGAGCAGTACTTC. Translating gives CSATEMGQGYEQYF.

The gene calls are TRBV27 and TRBJ2-5; D is perhaps TRBD1 or TRBD2 (5 bases each). Germline CDR1 reads MNHEY; CDR2 reads SMNVEV (reference sequence). V lost 2 bases to trimming and J lost 3 bases, with 22 bases between them. The CDR3 contains 18 residues. The CDR3 sequence: CASSLRGQRHRLEETQYF. CDR3 sequence (DNA): TGTGCCAGCAGTTTACGGGGCCAGAGGCATCGCTTGGAAGAGACCCAGTACTTC.

This clonotype was seen a few times. This sequence joins TRBV6-2 or TRBV6-3 and TRBJ2-4, with a possible D match to TRBD1 (5 bases). CDR1 MNHEY and CDR2 SVGEGT come from the germline V gene. This CDR3 is built from 15 residues. The V end was cut by 2 bases, the J end by 0 bases, with 8 bases between. CDR3 nucleotide sequence: TGTGCCAGCAGTTACCAGGGCGTAGCCAAAAACATTCAGTACTTC. Amino acids: CASSYQGVAKNIQYF.

V gene TRBV6-5 combines with J gene TRBJ2-5; D possibly corresponds to TRBD1 (6 bases). V was clipped by 6 bases and J by 11 bases, with 19 bases between them. The CDR3 length is 13 residues. The germline V gene encodes CDR1 MNHEY and CDR2 SVGAGI. The CDR3 loop is CASRRYRDNEQYF. For the CDR3, the DNA is TGTGCCAGCAGGAGGTACCGGGACAATGAGCAGTACTTC.

This clonotype was detected only a few times. The gene calls are TRBV4-2 and TRBJ2-3; possibly TRBD1 or TRBD2 for D (5 bases each). The CDR3 spans 16 residues. V dropped 0 bases and J dropped 7 bases, with 17 bases sitting between them. The germline CDR1 and CDR2 sequences are LGHNA and YNFKEQ. The CDR3: CASSQEGRHATNTQYF. The CDR3 bases are TGTGCCAGCAGCCAAGAGGGACGCCACGCGACGAATACGCAGTATTTT.

This clonotype is a singleton in its sample. DNA for the CDR3: TGTGCCACCAAAACAGGGACTAACTATGGCTACACCTTC. Its translation: CATKTGTNYGYTF. The chain joins TRBV6-5 to TRBJ1-2, with D perhaps TRBD1 (6 bases). The CDR3 sequence is 13 residues long. V gave up 10 bases and J gave up 0 bases, with 12 bases separating them. The germline gives CDR1 MNHEY, CDR2 SVGAGI.

This clonotype occurred a few times. The chain has TRBV27 and TRBJ1-2; TRBD1 is a possible D gene (6 bases). V shed 0 bases and J shed 0 bases, with 14 bases lying between them. Germline CDR1 is MNHEY and CDR2 is SMNVEV (reference sequence). The CDR3 totals 17 residues. The CDR3 protein is CASSLSGGTYANYGYTF. The CDR3, as DNA: TGTGCCAGCAGTTTATCCGGGGGGACATACGCTAACTATGGCTACACCTTC.

This clonotype has more than one count but fewer than ten. The chain couples TRBV4-1 to TRBJ1-2; possibly TRBD1 for D (5 bases). CDR3 size: 15 residues. CDR1 is MGHRA and CDR2 is YSYEKL in the germline V gene. With 0 bases removed from V and 8 bases from J, the gap between germline ends came to 16 bases. DNA of the CDR3: TGCGCCAGCAGCCAAGAAGGGCCCTTAAGGGACGGCTACACCTTC. It specifies CASSQEGPLRDGYTF.

The chain couples TRBV6-1 to TRBJ2-1; the D call may be TRBD1 or TRBD2 (5 bases each). The ends were cut back, 9 bases at V and 0 bases at J, with 27 bases in the middle. The CDR3 sequence is 19 residues long. CDR1 and CDR2 (germline): MNHNS, SASEGT. This chain's CDR3 is CASRKIGTSAPSSYNEQFF. As DNA, the CDR3 is TGTGCCAGTCGGAAGATAGGGACCTCGGCCCCGAGCTCCTACAATGAGCAGTTCTTC.